What follows is one T cell receptor (beta chain) and its context. The antigen is undetermined. This sample was included in a study of Tregs in tolerant kidney transplant recipients. Study-level points and caveats: No direct test of biological reproducibility was done here.

Germline V gene sequence: CDR1 SGHRS, CDR2 YFSETQ. The V gene end was trimmed by 0 bases and the J gene end by 4 bases; junction bases not matched to a gene: 3. The CDR3 consists of 15 residues. The assay was immunoSEQ multiplex PCR, and TCRdb's table has in-frame clones only and misses some. Of some 68,000 clones listed, roughly 84% were seen once; the top ten hold about 4.5%. Unstimulated regulatory T cells (CD4+CD25+CD127-), CD4+CD25- non-regulatory cells, CD4 and CD8 cells were FACS-sorted from thawed PBMCs. Sequencing was performed on CD4+ T cells from blood. This receptor was taken from a human donor in good health. This chain connects TRBV5-1 to TRBJ1-5; 8 bases fit TRBD1. The CDR3 nucleotides read TGCGCCAGCAGCTTGGCAGGGGGCGGAAATCAGCCCCAGCATTTT. This codes for CASSLAGGGNQPQHF. The variable domain in full, completed from reference TRBV5-1 and TRBJ1-5, reads KAGVTQTPRYLIKTRGQQVTLSCSPISGHRSVSWYQQTPGQGLQFLFEYFSETQRNKGNFPGRFSGRQFSNSRSEMNVSTLELGDSALYLCASSLAGGGNQPQHFGDGTRLSIL.